This T cell receptor beta chain emerged from a study of blood T cell repertoires in COVID-19. Study in general: Sites in the United States, Italy and Spain provided acute and convalescent COVID-19 samples.

The CDR3 extends over 15 amino acids. Germline V lookup: CDR1 LGHDT, CDR2 YNNKEL (reference sequence). Patients at the Seattle site were enrolled during active infection and followed longitudinally. In the original analysis: Quantification of nucleated cells was approximated via reference gene primer amplification. Sequencing was performed with immunoSEQ multiplex PCR; in TCRdb, only in-frame clones are kept and a portion is missing. The V and J calls and the clone size are those of that table, but D and trimming were determined from the DNA. The sample has tens of thousands of clones, roughly 87% seen once. This clone was detected once. Relative to the germline gene, one junction end is altered; a read error may explain this.

This clonotype was sampled from a man in his late teens or twenties with COVID-19, enrolled during active disease. Sample: peripheral blood. This chain uses TRBV3-1 (or the pseudogene TRBV3-2) with TRBJ1-1, with TRBD1 as a possible D gene (6 bases). CDR3 coding DNA: TGTGCCAGCAGCCAAGATAGGGGGACGAACGCTGAAGCTTTCTTT. Translated: CASSQDRGTNAEAFF.